The present T cell receptor beta chain was sequenced within a study of cytomegalovirus exposure and HLA in healthy donors. PCR was performed using 60 Vbeta and 13 Jbeta primers. How the authors handled the data: Counted up in a later analysis, unique TCR beta chains came to approximately 77 million, with about 9.9 million shared. Sequenced by immunoSEQ multiplex PCR; TCRdb stores in-frame clones only, minus some. That table is the source of V, J and clone size, and D and trimming were worked out from the DNA. Seen here are about 120,000 clones, about 8.6% observed once, and the top ten hold 6% to 7.5%. For this clone: What it recognizes is unknown.

Germline assignment: CDR1 MDHEN and CDR2 SYDVKM. The CDR3 contains 16 residues. Trimming shortened V by 4 bases and J by 7 bases, and 19 bases separated the two germline ends. Regarding the study as a whole: As confirmed in vitro, three CMV-associated chains were specific for CMV antigens.

The sample taken for sequencing was PBMCs. The clonotype was recovered from a woman in her thirties or forties in good health and CMV-seropositive. The V and J genes are TRBV28 and TRBJ1-4, with D possibly being TRBD1 (5 bases). The CDR3 is CASSSIWAGRSEKLFF. The CDR3 DNA follows: TGTGCCAGCAGTTCAATATGGGCGGGGCGGAGTGAAAAACTGTTTTTT.